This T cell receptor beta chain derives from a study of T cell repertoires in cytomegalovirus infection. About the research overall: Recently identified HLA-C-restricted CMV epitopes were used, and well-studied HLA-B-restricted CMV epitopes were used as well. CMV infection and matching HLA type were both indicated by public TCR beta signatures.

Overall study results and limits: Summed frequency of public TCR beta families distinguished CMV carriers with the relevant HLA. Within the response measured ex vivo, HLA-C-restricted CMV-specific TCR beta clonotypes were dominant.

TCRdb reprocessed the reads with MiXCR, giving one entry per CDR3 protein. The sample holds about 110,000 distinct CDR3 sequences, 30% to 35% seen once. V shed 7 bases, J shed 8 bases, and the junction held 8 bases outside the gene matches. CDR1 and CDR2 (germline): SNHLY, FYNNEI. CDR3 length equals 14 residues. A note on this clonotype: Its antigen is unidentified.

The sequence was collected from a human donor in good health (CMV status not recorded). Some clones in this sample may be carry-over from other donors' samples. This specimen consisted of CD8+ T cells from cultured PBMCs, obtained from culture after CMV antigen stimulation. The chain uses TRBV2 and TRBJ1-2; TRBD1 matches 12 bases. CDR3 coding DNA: TGTGCCAGCAACCGGGACAGGGGGCCGGAGGGCTACACCTTC. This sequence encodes CASNRDRGPEGYTF. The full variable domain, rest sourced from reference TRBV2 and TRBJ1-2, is EPEVTQTPSHQVTQMGQEVILRCVPISNHLYFYWYRQILGQKVEFLVSFYNNEISEKSEIFDDQFSVERPDGSNFTLKIRSTKLEDSAMYFCASNRDRGPEGYTFGSGTRLTVV.